This passage covers 24 T cell receptor beta chains from one sample sequenced in a study of T cell changes during pregnancy in multiple sclerosis. Profiled with immunoSEQ multiplex PCR; TCRdb holds only in-frame clones, not every one. Found here are tens of thousands of clones, 91% of them singletons; the top ten hold 1% to 1.5%. This specimen consisted of peripheral blood, obtained after pregnancy. The receptor set was obtained from a female donor in good health, enrolled as a control in a pregnancy study.

J is TRBJ2-7 and V is TRBV18, with 7 bases identical to TRBD1. CDR3 size: 15 residues. The trim removed 3 bases at V and 3 bases at J, leaving 8 bases unmatched. The germline V gene has CDR1 KGHSH and CDR2 LQKENI. The CDR3 DNA reads TGTGCCAGCTCACCCAACGAGAACAGGGGCTACGAGCAGTACTTC. Residues: CASSPNENRGYEQYF.

This clone is a singleton in its sample. The chain employs TRBV9 and TRBJ1-2, with TRBD1 matching over 11 bases. The CDR3 runs 17 residues. From germline, CDR1 is SGDLS and CDR2 YYNGEE. V shed 6 bases, J shed 5 bases, and the junction held 15 bases outside the gene matches. CDR3 residues: CASKPDLAGQGGYGYTF. The CDR3 nucleotides are TGTGCCAGCAAACCCGATCTCGCGGGACAGGGGGGTTATGGCTACACCTTC.

J is TRBJ1-2 and V is TRBV7-9; 8 nucleotides align to TRBD1. V was clipped by 1 base and J by 7 bases; unmatched bases: 8. The CDR3 has 15 amino acids. Germline assignment: CDR1 SEHNR and CDR2 FQNEAQ (reference sequence). The CDR3 loop is CASSLVSPGGSGYTF. CDR3 DNA: TGTGCCAGCAGCTTAGTCTCCCCAGGGGGCAGTGGCTACACCTTC.

The DNA for the CDR3 is TGTGCCAGCAGCGTAGAATCAACAGGCTACTCTGGAAACACCATATATTTT. Translating it yields CASSVESTGYSGNTIYF. The rearrangement uses TRBV9 and TRBJ1-3; weak D call: TRBD1 (5 bases). V dropped 0 bases and J dropped 0 bases, with 13 bases sitting between them. Germline values: CDR1 SGDLS, CDR2 YYNGEE. CDR3 length: 17 residues.

J is TRBJ2-4 and V is TRBV11-1; D is ambiguous. This CDR3 is built from 14 residues. CDR1 and CDR2 from the germline V gene are SGHAT and FQDESV (reference sequence). Deletions cut 2 bases from V and 5 bases from J, with 10 bases between. CDR3 amino acids: CASSLMRTENIQYF. Here the CDR3 DNA reads TGTGCCAGCAGCTTAATGCGCACAGAAAACATTCAGTACTTC.

This chain links TRBV13 with TRBJ1-1; TRBD1 is a possible D gene (5 bases). Between the trimmed V and J ends, which lost 7 bases and 0 bases, there was a span of 12 bases. The CDR3 extends over 14 amino acids. Germline V gene lookup returns CDR1 PRHDT and CDR2 FYEKMQ (reference sequence). The CDR3 bases are TGTGCCAGCACCTGGAGCAGGGTGAACACTGAAGCTTTCTTT. Its protein product is CASTWSRVNTEAFF.

This chain joins TRBV4-1 and TRBJ2-5, with D perhaps matching TRBD2 (5 bases). This CDR3 is 17 amino acids long. Trimming removed 1 base at V and 0 bases at J, with 15 bases between. CDR1 and CDR2 from the germline V gene are MGHRA and YSYEKL. CDR3 coding DNA: TGCGCCAGCAGCCAAGGTTCGGGAACGGCGTACCAAGAGACCCAGTACTTC. This encodes CASSQGSGTAYQETQYF.

The chain couples TRBV7-9 to TRBJ1-1, with 8 bases fitting TRBD1. The length of the CDR3 is 15 residues. The germline V gene has CDR1 SEHNR and CDR2 FQNEAQ (reference sequence). Trimming at V came to 4 bases and at J to 1 base, leaving 5 bases not matched to a gene. The chain's CDR3 is CASSSRQGRNTEAFF. In DNA, the CDR3 is TGTGCCAGCAGCTCCCGACAGGGGCGGAACACTGAAGCTTTCTTT.

The chain couples TRBV15 to TRBJ1-4; TRBD1 matches 11 bases. In germline, CDR1 is LNHNV, CDR2 YYDKDF (reference sequence). V lost 5 bases to trimming and J lost 7 bases; unmatched junction nucleotides: 6. The CDR3 is made up of 15 amino acids. CDR3 bases: TGTGCCACCAGCGCCACCGGGACAGGGGGTGAAAAACTGTTTTTT. Its translation: CATSATGTGGEKLFF. Together with reference TRBV15 and TRBJ1-4, the CDR3 gives the full variable domain: DAMVIQNPRYQVTQFGKPVTLSCSQTLNHNVMYWYQQKSSQAPKLLFHYYDKDFNNEADTPDNFQSRRPNTSFCFLDIRSPGLGDTAMYLCATSATGTGGEKLFFGSGTQLSVL.

This chain joins TRBV27 and TRBJ1-5; TRBD1 might be the D (5 bases). Trimming took 5 bases from V and 7 from J, leaving 15 bases between them. CDR3 size: 14 residues. Germline values: CDR1 MNHEY, CDR2 SMNVEV (reference sequence). The CDR3 DNA follows: TGTGCCAGCAGTAGATTAGGGGAGGCCCAGCCCCAGCATTTT. This translates into CASSRLGEAQPQHF.

J is TRBJ2-7 and V is TRBV6-1; perhaps TRBD1 as D (6 bases). CDR1 is MNHNS, CDR2 SASEGT, per germline. CDR3 length: 16 amino acids. The V and J ends lost 1 base and 3 bases respectively, with 16 bases between them. The CDR3 DNA is TGTGCCAGCAGTGAAGGCCGACAGGTAGTGTTCTACGAGCAGTACTTC. It translates to CASSEGRQVVFYEQYF.

Only one count was recorded for this clone. J is TRBJ2-5 and V is TRBV5-1; 12 bases agree with TRBD2. With V trimmed by 1 base and J by 0 bases, 10 bases remained unmatched. The CDR3 has 19 residues. Germline V gives CDR1 SGHRS, CDR2 YFSETQ. CDR3: CASSLSVTSGGTYQETQYF. In DNA, the CDR3 is TGCGCCAGCAGCTTGTCTGTGACTAGCGGGGGAACTTACCAAGAGACCCAGTACTTC.

As DNA, the CDR3 is TGTGCCAGCAGCTTCGCCGGGCGGGGAGATACGCAGTATTTT. Protein product: CASSFAGRGDTQYF. The chain joins TRBV7-9 to TRBJ2-3, with D possibly being TRBD2 (6 bases). This CDR3 has 14 residues. CDR1 and CDR2 from the germline V gene are SEHNR and FQNEAQ (reference sequence). V shed 3 bases and J shed 5 bases, with 12 bases lying between them.

This clone was detected only once. The V and J genes are TRBV29-1 and TRBJ2-7; TRBD2 matches 7 bases. V shed 5 bases, J shed 1 base, and the junction held 5 bases outside the gene matches. This CDR3 is 13 amino acids long. In germline, CDR1 is SQVTM, CDR2 ANQGSEA. CDR3 nucleotide sequence: TGCAGCGTTAAACTAGCGCGATCCTACGAGCAGTACTTC. Protein sequence: CSVKLARSYEQYF.

The chain combines TRBV5-4 with TRBJ1-1; 7 bases are shared with TRBD1. Germline V gene lookup returns CDR1 SGHNT and CDR2 YYREEE (reference sequence). V lost 1 base, J lost 0 bases, and 0 bases stayed unmatched. CDR3 length: 14 residues. The CDR3 loop reads CASSLTGVNTEAFF. CDR3 coding DNA: TGTGCCAGCAGCTTGACAGGGGTGAACACTGAAGCTTTCTTT. Drawing the rest from reference TRBV5-4 and TRBJ1-1, the complete variable domain is ETGVTQSPTHLIKTRGQQVTLRCSSQSGHNTVSWYQQALGQGPQFIFQYYREEENGRGNFPPRFSGLQFPNYSSELNVNALELDDSALYLCASSLTGVNTEAFFGQGTRLTVV.

The V call is TRBV9, the J call TRBJ2-7, with 7 bases identical to TRBD1. Germline CDR1 is SGDLS and CDR2 is YYNGEE. V lost 3 bases to trimming and J lost 6 bases; unmatched junction nucleotides: 6. The CDR3 is 13 residues long. The chain's CDR3 is CASSAAQGVEQYF. CDR3 nucleotides: TGTGCCAGCAGCGCCGCCCAGGGGGTCGAGCAGTACTTC. The whole variable domain, remainder taken from reference TRBV9 and TRBJ2-7, is DSGVTQTPKHLITATGQRVTLRCSPRSGDLSVYWYQQSLDQGLQFLIQYYNGEERAKGNILERFSAQQFPDLHSELNLSSLELGDSALYFCASSAAQGVEQYFGPGTRLTVT.

This clone was seen just once. The chain has TRBV9 and TRBJ2-5; D might be TRBD2 (5 bases). V lost 7 bases and J lost 5, with 15 bases in between. CDR3 size: 13 residues. CDR1 and CDR2 (germline): SGDLS, YYNGEE. The CDR3 loop is CASARAGEETQYF. The DNA of the CDR3 is TGTGCCAGCGCACGAGCTGGGGAGGAGACCCAGTACTTC.

The V gene is TRBV5-1, the J gene TRBJ2-2; 8 bases are a match to TRBD1. The CDR3 is made up of 19 amino acids. CDR1 is SGHRS and CDR2 is YFSETQ in the germline V gene. Trimming cost V 3 bases and J 0 bases; bases outside gene matches: 13. The CDR3, as DNA: TGCGCCAGCAGCTGGGGACCCTCTTGGACAGGGTCGAACACCGGGGAGCTGTTTTTT. Amino acid sequence: CASSWGPSWTGSNTGELFF.

The chain links TRBV11-3 to TRBJ2-1; D might be TRBD1 (6 bases). The V and J ends lost 4 bases and 7 bases respectively, with 8 bases between them. This CDR3 is built from 12 residues. Germline values: CDR1 SGHNT, CDR2 YENEEA. CDR3 region: CASSSRGNEQFF. The CDR3 region has the DNA TGTGCCAGCAGCTCCAGGGGTAATGAGCAGTTCTTC.

V is TRBV5-6 and J is TRBJ1-4; the match to TRBD1 covers 7 bases. J was trimmed by 0 bases and V by 4 bases; bases with no gene match: 3. The germline V gene has CDR1 SGHDT and CDR2 YYEEEE. The CDR3 extends over 15 amino acids. The CDR3 DNA reads TGTGCCAGCAGCGCTACAGGGGCAACTAATGAAAAACTGTTTTTT. It codes for CASSATGATNEKLFF.

This chain uses TRBV5-4 with TRBJ1-1, with 10 bases lining up with TRBD1. This CDR3 has 15 residues. Germline loops: CDR1 SGHNT, CDR2 YYREEE (reference sequence). V lost 1 base to trimming and J lost 1 base; unmatched junction nucleotides: 1. This chain's CDR3 is CASSLWDRGNTEAFF. DNA of the CDR3: TGTGCCAGCAGCTTGTGGGACAGGGGGAACACTGAAGCTTTCTTT.

This sequence joins TRBV7-8 and TRBJ1-1, with D tentatively TRBD1 (6 bases). V lost 5 bases and J 1 base, leaving 14 bases between the germline ends. Looked up from germline, CDR1 is SGHVS and CDR2 is FQNEAQ. The CDR3 is 15 amino acids. Here the CDR3 reads CASSPLRGPNTEAFF. The CDR3, as DNA: TGTGCCAGCAGCCCCCTCAGGGGCCCGAACACTGAAGCTTTCTTT.

The chain has TRBV19 and TRBJ2-2; D is ambiguous. Germline CDR1 is LNHDA and CDR2 is SQIVND (reference sequence). The CDR3 has 13 residues. V dropped 7 bases and J dropped 5 bases, with 11 bases sitting between them. The DNA for the CDR3 is TGTGCCAGTATCTCAGGCATGACCGGGGAGCTGTTTTTT. Protein sequence: CASISGMTGELFF.

This clone was recorded only once. The chain employs TRBV4-2 and TRBJ2-3; 13 bases align to TRBD2. The CDR3 sequence is 18 residues long. Germline CDR1 is LGHNA and CDR2 is YNFKEQ. The V gene end was trimmed by 1 base and the J gene end by 0 bases; junction bases not matched to a gene: 4. This chain's CDR3 is CASSQALAGGYSTDTQYF. The DNA of the CDR3 is TGTGCCAGCAGCCAAGCACTAGCGGGGGGGTATAGCACAGATACGCAGTATTTT.